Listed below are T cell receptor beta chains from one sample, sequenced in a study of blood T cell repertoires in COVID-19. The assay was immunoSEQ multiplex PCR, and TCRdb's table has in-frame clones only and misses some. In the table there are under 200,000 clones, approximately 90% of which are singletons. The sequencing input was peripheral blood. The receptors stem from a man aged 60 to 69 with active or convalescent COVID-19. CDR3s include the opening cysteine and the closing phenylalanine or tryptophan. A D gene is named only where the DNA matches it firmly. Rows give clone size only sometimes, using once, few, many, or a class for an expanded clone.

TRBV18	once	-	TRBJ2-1	TGTGCCAGCTCACCACTAAGCGGAGACTTCCTTTACAATGAGCAGTTCTTC	CASSPLSGDFLYNEQFF
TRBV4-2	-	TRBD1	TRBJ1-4	TGTGCCAGCAGCCCGGGACAGTATTTATCAACTAATGAAAAACTGTTTTTT	CASSPGQYLSTNEKLFF
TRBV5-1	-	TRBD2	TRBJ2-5	TGCGCCAGCAGTCTTCTAGCGGGGACTCAAGAGACCCAGTACTTC	CASSLLAGTQETQYF
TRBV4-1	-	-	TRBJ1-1	TGCGCCAGCAGCCAAGTGAGGGGGGGAACTGAAGCTTTCTTT	CASSQVRGGTEAFF
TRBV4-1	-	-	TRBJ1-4	TGCGCCAGCAGCCAAGAGCAGGGTGTACTGTTTTTT	CASSQEQGVLFF
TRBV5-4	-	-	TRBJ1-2	TGTGCCAGCACTCTTAGCAGTGGGGCTGGCTATGGCTACACCTTC	CASTLSSGAGYGYTF
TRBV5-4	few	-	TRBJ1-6	TGTGCCAGCAGCCGGCGGGAAGATAATTCACCCCTCCACTTT	CASSRREDNSPLHF
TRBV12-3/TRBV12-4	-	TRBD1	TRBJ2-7	TGTGCCAGCAGCCTCGGGACAGGAGAGCAGTACTTC	CASSLGTGEQYF
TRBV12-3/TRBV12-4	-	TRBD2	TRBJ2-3	TGTGCCAGCAGTTTGGGGGGAGGGGTTGCGCAGTATTTT	CASSLGGGVAQYF
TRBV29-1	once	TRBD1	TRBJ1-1	TGCAGCGTTGGGGACAGGGGAATGAACACTGAAGCTTTCTTT	CSVGDRGMNTEAFF
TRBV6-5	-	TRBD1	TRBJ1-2	TGTGCCAGCATAACAGGGGACTATGGCTACACCTTC	CASITGDYGYTF
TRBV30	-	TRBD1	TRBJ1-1	TGTGCCTGGAGTAGACAGGGCACTGAAGCTTTCTTT	CAWSRQGTEAFF
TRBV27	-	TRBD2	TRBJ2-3	TGTGCCAGCAGTTTACTTGGCGGGGGGGTCACAGATACGCAGTATTTT	CASSLLGGGVTDTQYF
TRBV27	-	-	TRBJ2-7	TGTGCCAGCAGTTTACAGGGGCCCTACGAGCAGTACTTC	CASSLQGPYEQYF
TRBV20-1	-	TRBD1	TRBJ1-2	TGCAGTGCTCGCCAGGGGGATGGCTACACCTTC	CSARQGDGYTF
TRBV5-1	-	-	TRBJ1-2	TGCGCCAGCAGCTTGGGAGGGCAGCAGATCCTGTATAGCGGCTACACCTTC	CASSLGGQQILYSGYTF
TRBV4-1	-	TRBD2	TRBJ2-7	TGCGCCAGCAGCCAAGATGGTAGCGGGAGCCCCTACGAGCAGTACTTC	CASSQDGSGSPYEQYF
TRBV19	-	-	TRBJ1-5	TGTGCCAGTAGTATCGGGCGGGCGGGGGGCAAGGGCAATCAGCCCCAGCATTTT	CASSIGRAGGKGNQPQHF
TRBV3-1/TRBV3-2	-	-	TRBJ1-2	TGTGCCAGCAGCCCCCGGGATTTGGTCTATGGCTACACCTTC	CASSPRDLVYGYTF
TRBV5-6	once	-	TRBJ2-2	TGTGCCAGCAGCGTGGGACTGTTCACCGGGGAGCTGTTTTTT	CASSVGLFTGELFF
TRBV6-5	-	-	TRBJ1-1	TGTGCCAGCAGTCTGGGGCAGCCGAACACTGAAGCTTTCTTT	CASSLGQPNTEAFF
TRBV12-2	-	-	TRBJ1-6	TGTGCAAGTCGCAAGGACAGGGGGCCACAGAATTATAATTCACCCCTCCACTTT	CASRKDRGPQNYNSPLHF
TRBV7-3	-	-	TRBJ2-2	TGTGCCAGCAGCTATAGTCAAGGAGGGGCCGGGGAGCTGTTTTTT	CASSYSQGGAGELFF
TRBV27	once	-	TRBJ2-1	TGTGCCAGCAGCGGACACTCCTACAATGAGCAGTTCTTC	CASSGHSYNEQFF
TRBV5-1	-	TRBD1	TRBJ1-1	TGCGCCAGCAGCCCGCCCGGGACAGGGGCCGATATTTTCTTT	CASSPPGTGADIFF
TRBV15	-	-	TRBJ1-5	TGTGCCACCAGCAGACAATACGGTAGCAATCAGCCCCAGCATTTT	CATSRQYGSNQPQHF
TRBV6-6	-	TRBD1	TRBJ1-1	TGTGCCAGCAAGGGGCGGGACAGGGTGAACACTGAAGCTTTCTTT	CASKGRDRVNTEAFF
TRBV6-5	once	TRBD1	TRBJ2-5	TGTGCCAGCACCAAGGGACAGGGCCAAGAGACCCAGTACTTC	CASTKGQGQETQYF
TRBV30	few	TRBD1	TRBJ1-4	TGTGCCTGGAGTGTACTCGGGACAGGGCTTGAAAAACTGTTTTTT	CAWSVLGTGLEKLFF
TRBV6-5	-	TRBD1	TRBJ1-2	TGTGCCAGCAGTCCGGGACAGGGGAACTATGGCTACACCTTC	CASSPGQGNYGYTF
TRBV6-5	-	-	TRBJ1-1	TGTGCCAGCAGTTACTCGGGGGGGGACACTGAAGCTTTCTTT	CASSYSGGDTEAFF
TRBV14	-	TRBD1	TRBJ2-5	TGTGCCAGCAGCCTACAGGGGTCAGAGACCCAGTACTTC	CASSLQGSETQYF
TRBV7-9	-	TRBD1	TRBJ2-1	TGTGCCAGCAGCTTCGGACAGGGTCTCTACAATGAGCAGTTCTTC	CASSFGQGLYNEQFF
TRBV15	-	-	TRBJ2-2	TGTGCCACCAGCAGAACAGGGCCCGCTCGATGGACCGGGGAGCTGTTTTTT	CATSRTGPARWTGELFF
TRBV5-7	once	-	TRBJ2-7	TGTGCCAGCAGCACCCCCAGGGTAACTCATGACGAGCAGTACTTC	CASSTPRVTHDEQYF
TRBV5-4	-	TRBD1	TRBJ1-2	TGTGCCAGCAGCTTGGCGCCGACAGGGGGCGGGAACTATGGCTACACCTTC	CASSLAPTGGGNYGYTF